The clone carrying this T cell receptor (beta chain) was seen only a few times. CDR3 length: 15 amino acids. Germline CDR1 and CDR2: MNHEY and SMNVEV (reference sequence). V was pared by 5 bases and J by 7 bases, with 11 bases of the junction left unmatched. The sample is drawn from a study of blood T cell repertoires in COVID-19. Study-wide context: In each case, the material was cDNA or gDNA derived from T cells, B-cell-depleted T cells, or PBMCs.

Authors' processing steps: By means of reference gene primer amplification, nucleated cell counts were estimated. Sequencing used immunoSEQ multiplex PCR; TCRdb keeps in-frame clones, though not all of them. V and J calls and clone size follow that table, whereas D and trimming were derived from the DNA. Of fewer than 150,000 clones listed, approximately 84% were seen once; the top ten hold approximately 9.5%. The sequence was obtained from a woman of 80 years or more in a cohort sampled during active or convalescent COVID-19. J is TRBJ2-1 and V is TRBV27; 7 nucleotides agree with TRBD1. The sequenced sample was peripheral blood. Written as DNA, the CDR3 is TGTGCCAGCAGTCCGTCGACAGGGCGGGTAAATGAGCAGTTCTTC. It encodes CASSPSTGRVNEQFF.